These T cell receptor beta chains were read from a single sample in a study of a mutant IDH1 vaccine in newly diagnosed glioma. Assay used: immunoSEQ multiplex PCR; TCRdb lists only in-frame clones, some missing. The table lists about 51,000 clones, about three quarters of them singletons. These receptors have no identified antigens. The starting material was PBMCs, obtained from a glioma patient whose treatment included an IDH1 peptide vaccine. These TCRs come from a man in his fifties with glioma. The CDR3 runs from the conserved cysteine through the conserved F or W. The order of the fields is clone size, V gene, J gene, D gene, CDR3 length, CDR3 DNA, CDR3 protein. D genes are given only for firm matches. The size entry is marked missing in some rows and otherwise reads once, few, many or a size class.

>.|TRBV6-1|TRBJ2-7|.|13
TGTGCCATCAACCGGGCAGCGGGTTACGAGCAGTACTTC
CAINRAAGYEQYF
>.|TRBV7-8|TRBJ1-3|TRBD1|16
TGTGCCAGCAGCCCTTTGGGACAGGGGACTGGAAACACCATATATTTT
CASSPLGQGTGNTIYF
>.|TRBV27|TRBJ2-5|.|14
TGTGCCAGCAACCCAGGGGGAGGGCAAGAGACCCAGTACTTC
CASNPGGGQETQYF
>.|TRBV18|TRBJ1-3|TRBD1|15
TGTGCCAGCTCTACGTCAGGGGGCTCTGGAAACACCATATATTTT
CASSTSGGSGNTIYF
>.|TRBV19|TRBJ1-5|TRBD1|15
TGTGCCAGTAGTCCTCGACAGGGCAGCAATCAGCCCCAGCATTTT
CASSPRQGSNQPQHF
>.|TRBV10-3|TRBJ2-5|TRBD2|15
TGTGCCACGCAAATCACTAGCGGTTTATCAGAGACCCAGTACTTC
CATQITSGLSETQYF
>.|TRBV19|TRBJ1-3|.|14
TGTGCCAGTAGTATAGCTACCGCGAGGAACACCATATATTTT
CASSIATARNTIYF
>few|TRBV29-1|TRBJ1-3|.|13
TGCAGCGTTACAGGGCTCTCTGGAAACACCATATATTTT
CSVTGLSGNTIYF
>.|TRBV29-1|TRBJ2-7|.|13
TGCAGCGTCCTCGGGCCTAGAGAATACGAGCAGTACTTC
CSVLGPREYEQYF
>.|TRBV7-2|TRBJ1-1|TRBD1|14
TGTGCCAGCAGCCGCACCGCAGGGGGTCTTGAAGCTTTCTTT
CASSRTAGGLEAFF
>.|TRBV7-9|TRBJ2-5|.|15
TGTGCCAGCAGTTCATCCGTGGGACGACAAGAGACCCAGTACTTC
CASSSSVGRQETQYF
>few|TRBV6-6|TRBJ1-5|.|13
TGTGCCAGCAGTTTTTATAGCAATCAGCCCCAGCATTTT
CASSFYSNQPQHF
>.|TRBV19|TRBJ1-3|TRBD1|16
TGTGCCAGTAGTTCTCCGACAGGGTATGCCGGAAACACCATATATTTT
CASSSPTGYAGNTIYF
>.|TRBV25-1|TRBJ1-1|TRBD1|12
TGTGCCAGCAGGACAGGGTCGACTGAAGCTTTCTTT
CASRTGSTEAFF
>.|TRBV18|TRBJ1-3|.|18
TGTGCCAGCTCTCGGTATGTTGGACAGTCCCTCTCTGGAAACACCATATATTTT
CASSRYVGQSLSGNTIYF
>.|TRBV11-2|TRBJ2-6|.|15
TGTGCCAGCAGCTTAAGGGACTCTGGGGCCAACGTCCTGACTTTC
CASSLRDSGANVLTF
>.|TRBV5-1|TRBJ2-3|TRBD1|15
TGCGCCAGCAGCTTAGGGGACAGGGGGCCAGATACGCAGTATTTT
CASSLGDRGPDTQYF
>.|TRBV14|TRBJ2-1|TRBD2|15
TGTGCCAGCAGCCTACCCGGGACTAGCGACAATGAGCAGTTCTTC
CASSLPGTSDNEQFF
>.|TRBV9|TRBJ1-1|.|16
TGTGCCAGCAGCGTAGATGTAGGTGGCATGAACACTGAAGCTTTCTTT
CASSVDVGGMNTEAFF
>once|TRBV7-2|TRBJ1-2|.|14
TGTGCCAGCAGCCCCGTAGTTTCTGGATTCGGCTACACCTTC
CASSPVVSGFGYTF
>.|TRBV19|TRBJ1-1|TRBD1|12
TGTGCCAGTAGTACCAGACAGGGTGAAGCTTTCTTT
CASSTRQGEAFF
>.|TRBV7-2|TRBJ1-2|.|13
TGTGCCAGCAGCTTAGAGCTGAACTATGGCTACACCTTC
CASSLELNYGYTF